The next 3 T cell receptor beta chains were all read from a single sample in a study of T cell responses to AZD1222 COVID-19 vaccine. Libraries were prepared by immunoSEQ multiplex PCR; TCRdb keeps only in-frame clonotypes and omits some of them. The profile shows about 70,000 clones, 85% of them singletons. Source: peripheral blood, taken on day 0 of AZD1222 vaccination. These receptors came from an adult in good health.

The chain links TRBV4-1 to TRBJ1-5; 10 nucleotides agree with TRBD1. There are 17 residues in the CDR3. In germline, CDR1 is MGHRA, CDR2 YSYEKL. V shed 4 bases and J 2 bases; nucleotides not matched to a gene: 8. This CDR3 reads CASSLGQGPVGNQPQHF. For the CDR3, the DNA is TGCGCCAGCAGCCTGGGACAGGGGCCGGTCGGCAATCAGCCCCAGCATTTT.

The chain recombines TRBV10-3 with TRBJ1-1, with 7 bases fitting TRBD1. Germline CDR1 and CDR2: ENHRY and SYGVKD. Trimming took 7 bases from V and 4 from J; bases not matched to a gene: 9. The CDR3 extends over 14 amino acids. This CDR3 is CAITLDQGGTEAFF. For the CDR3, the DNA is TGTGCCATCACCTTAGACCAGGGGGGCACTGAAGCTTTCTTT.

This clone has more than one count but fewer than ten. The chain is built from TRBV6-6 and TRBJ1-1, with 8 bases aligning to TRBD1. The CDR3 extends over 13 amino acids. Trimming removed 4 bases from V and 5 bases from J; junction bases left unmatched: 3. Germline values: CDR1 MNHNY, CDR2 SVGAGI (reference sequence). The chain's CDR3 is CASSWTGRTEAFF. The CDR3 DNA follows: TGTGCCAGCAGTTGGACAGGGAGAACTGAAGCTTTCTTT.